Sequencing of this TCR beta chain was carried out in a study of spatial heterogeneity in lung cancer. Overall study findings and caveats: Expanded tumor TCRs that were ubiquitous appeared in blood more at resection than follow-up.

A single record per CDR3 protein comes from TCRdb applying MiXCR to the 5' RACE reads. This table has about 10,000 distinct CDR3 sequences, 23% appearing once. This clonotype was counted between two and nine times. Its target is not known. The CDR3 sequence is 14 residues long. V shed 8 bases and J 9 bases; nucleotides not matched to a gene: 9. In germline, CDR1 is SQVTM, CDR2 ANQGSEA. The time point: blood at routine non-recurrence follow-up after resection. No cell sorting; template was whole RNA from tumor, lung tissue or PBMC. The genes are TRBV29-1 and TRBJ2-1; TRBD2 aligns across 14 bases. Sequenced here: PBMCs, sampled at follow-up. This TCR came from a female donor with early-stage non-small cell lung cancer. CDR3 residues: CSTPGTSGSSEQFF. CDR3 DNA sequence: TGCAGCACCCCCGGGACTAGCGGGAGTAGTGAGCAGTTCTTC.